A single TCR beta chain is shown here with its context. Its antigen is unidentified. Clones were read by immunoSEQ multiplex PCR, and TCRdb kept only the in-frame ones, dropping some. The sample lists 85,000 or so clones; under 95% were seen once. This record belongs to a study of T cell responses to AZD1222 COVID-19 vaccine. General observations from the study: Repertoires were collected only later (after the peak T cell response had occurred).

Germline assignment: CDR1 SGHNT and CDR2 YENEEA. With 1 base removed from V and 0 bases from J, the gap between germline ends came to 10 bases. The CDR3 spans 16 residues. The gene calls are TRBV11-3 and TRBJ2-4; D is uncertain. Sample: peripheral blood, taken 28 days after the second AZD1222 dose. This TCR was recovered from an adult who received the AZD1222 COVID-19 vaccine. Here the CDR3 DNA reads TGTGCCAGCAGCTTAGTCCCGGAGCTAGCCAAAAACATTCAGTACTTC. This gives the protein CASSLVPELAKNIQYF.